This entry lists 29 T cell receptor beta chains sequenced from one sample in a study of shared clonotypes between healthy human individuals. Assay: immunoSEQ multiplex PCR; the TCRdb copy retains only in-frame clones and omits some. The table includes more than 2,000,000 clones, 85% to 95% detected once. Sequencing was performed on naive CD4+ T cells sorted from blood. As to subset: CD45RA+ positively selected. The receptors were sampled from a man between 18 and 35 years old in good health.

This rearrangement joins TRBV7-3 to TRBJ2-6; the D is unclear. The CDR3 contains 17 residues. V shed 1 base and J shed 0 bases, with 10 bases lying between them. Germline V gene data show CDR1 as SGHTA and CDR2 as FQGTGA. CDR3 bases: TGTGCCAGCAGCTTAAACGGGCTTAGCTCTGGGGCCAACGTCCTGACTTTC. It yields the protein CASSLNGLSSGANVLTF.

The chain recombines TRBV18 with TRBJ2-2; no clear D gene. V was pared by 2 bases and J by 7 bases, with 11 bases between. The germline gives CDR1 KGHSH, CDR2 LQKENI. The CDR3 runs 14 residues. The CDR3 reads CASSPGLDGGELFF. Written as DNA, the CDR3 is TGTGCCAGCTCACCAGGGTTGGATGGCGGGGAGCTGTTTTTT.

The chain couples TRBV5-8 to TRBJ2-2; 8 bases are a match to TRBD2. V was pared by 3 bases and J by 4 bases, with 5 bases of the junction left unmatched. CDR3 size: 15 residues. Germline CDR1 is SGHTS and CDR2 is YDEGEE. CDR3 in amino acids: CASSSGLGPTGELFF. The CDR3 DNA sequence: TGTGCCAGCAGCTCGGGACTAGGACCCACCGGGGAGCTGTTTTTT.

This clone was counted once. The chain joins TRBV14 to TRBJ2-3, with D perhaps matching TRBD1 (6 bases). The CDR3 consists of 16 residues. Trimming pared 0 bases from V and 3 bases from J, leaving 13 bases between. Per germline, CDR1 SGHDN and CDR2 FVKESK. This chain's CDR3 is CASSQDLGHPTDTQYF. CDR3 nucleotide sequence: TGTGCCAGCAGCCAAGATTTGGGACACCCGACAGATACGCAGTATTTT.

The CDR3 region has the DNA TGCGCCAGCTCTTCGACAGGCGAGACTTATAATTCACCCCTCCACTTT. Translating it yields CASSSTGETYNSPLHF. J is TRBJ1-6 and V is TRBV10-1, with a weak D call TRBD1 (6 bases). Germline loops: CDR1 WNHNN, CDR2 SYGVQD (reference sequence). The germline V and J ends were trimmed by 8 bases and 4 bases, with 18 bases remaining between them. The CDR3 totals 16 residues.

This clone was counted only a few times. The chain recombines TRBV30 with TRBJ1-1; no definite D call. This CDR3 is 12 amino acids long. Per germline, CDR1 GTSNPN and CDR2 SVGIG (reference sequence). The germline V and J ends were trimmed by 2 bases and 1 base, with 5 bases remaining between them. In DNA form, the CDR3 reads TGTGCCTGGAGTACCACGAACACTGAAGCTTTCTTT. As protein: CAWSTTNTEAFF.

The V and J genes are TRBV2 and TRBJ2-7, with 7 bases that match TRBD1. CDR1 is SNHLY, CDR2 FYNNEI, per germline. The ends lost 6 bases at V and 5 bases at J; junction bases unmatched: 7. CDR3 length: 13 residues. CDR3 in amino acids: CASSRQGSHEQYF. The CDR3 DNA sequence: TGTGCCAGCAGCCGACAGGGTTCCCACGAGCAGTACTTC.

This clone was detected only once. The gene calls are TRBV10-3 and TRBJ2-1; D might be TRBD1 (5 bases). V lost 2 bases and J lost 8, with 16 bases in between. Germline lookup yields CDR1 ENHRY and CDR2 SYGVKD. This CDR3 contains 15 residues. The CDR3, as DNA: TGTGCCATCAGTGAGAATCCAGGGCATGGCGATGAGCAGTTCTTC. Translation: CAISENPGHGDEQFF.

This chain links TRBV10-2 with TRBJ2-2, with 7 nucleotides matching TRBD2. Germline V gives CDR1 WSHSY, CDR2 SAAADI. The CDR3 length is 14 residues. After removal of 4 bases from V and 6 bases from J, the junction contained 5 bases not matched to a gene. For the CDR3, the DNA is TGCGCCAGCAGTGGGCTAGCGGCTGCCGGGGAGCTGTTTTTT. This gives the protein CASSGLAAAGELFF.

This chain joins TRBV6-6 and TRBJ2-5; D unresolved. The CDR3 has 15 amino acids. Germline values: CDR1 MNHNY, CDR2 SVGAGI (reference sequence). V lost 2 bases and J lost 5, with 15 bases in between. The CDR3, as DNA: TGTGCCAGCAGTTACCCTATGATGGGCCGGGAGACCCAGTACTTC. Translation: CASSYPMMGRETQYF.

The CDR3 sequence is CASSSIKRGSYEQYF. The CDR3 DNA sequence: TGTGCCAGCAGCTCCATAAAAAGGGGCTCCTACGAGCAGTACTTC. The chain carries TRBV7-2 and TRBJ2-7; D may be TRBD1 (5 bases). Germline CDR1 is SGHTA and CDR2 is FQGNSA. V shed 4 bases and J shed 0 bases, with 13 bases lying between them. The CDR3 length is 15 residues.

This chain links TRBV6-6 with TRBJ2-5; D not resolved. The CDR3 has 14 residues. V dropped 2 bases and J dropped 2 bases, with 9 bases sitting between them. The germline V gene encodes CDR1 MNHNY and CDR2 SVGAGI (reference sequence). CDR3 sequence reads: CASSYAAPQETQYF. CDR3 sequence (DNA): TGTGCCAGCAGTTACGCAGCGCCGCAAGAGACCCAGTACTTC.

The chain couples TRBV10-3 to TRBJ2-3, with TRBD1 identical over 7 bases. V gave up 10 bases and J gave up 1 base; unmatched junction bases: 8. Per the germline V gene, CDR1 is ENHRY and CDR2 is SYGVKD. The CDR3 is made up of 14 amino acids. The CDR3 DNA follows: TGTGCCACTTACAGGGGTGATGGCACAGATACGCAGTATTTT. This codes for CATYRGDGTDTQYF.

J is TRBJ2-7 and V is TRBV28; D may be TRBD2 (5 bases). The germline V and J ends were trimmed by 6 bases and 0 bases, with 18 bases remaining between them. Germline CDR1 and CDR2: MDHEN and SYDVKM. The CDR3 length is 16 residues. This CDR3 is CASSRRATGNSYEQYF. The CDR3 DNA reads TGTGCCAGCAGCCGCCGGGCGACGGGGAACTCCTACGAGCAGTACTTC. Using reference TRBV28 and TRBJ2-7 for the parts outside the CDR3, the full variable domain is DVKVTQSSRYLVKRTGEKVFLECVQDMDHENMFWYRQDPGLGLRLIYFSYDVKMKEKGDIPEGYSVSREKKERFSLILESASTNQTSMYLCASSRRATGNSYEQYFGPGTRLTVT.

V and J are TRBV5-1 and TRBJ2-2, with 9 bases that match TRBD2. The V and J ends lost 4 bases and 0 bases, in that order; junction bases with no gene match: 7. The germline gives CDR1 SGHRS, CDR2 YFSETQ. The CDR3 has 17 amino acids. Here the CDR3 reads CASSATTSGANTGELFF. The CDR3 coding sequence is TGCGCCAGCAGCGCGACGACTAGCGGAGCGAACACCGGGGAGCTGTTTTTT.

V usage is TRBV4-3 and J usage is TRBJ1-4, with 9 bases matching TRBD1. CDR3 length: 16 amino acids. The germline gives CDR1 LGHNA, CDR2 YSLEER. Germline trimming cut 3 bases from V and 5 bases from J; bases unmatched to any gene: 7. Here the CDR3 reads CASSQSPGTGNEKLFF. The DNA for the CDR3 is TGCGCCAGCAGCCAGTCCCCCGGGACAGGGAATGAAAAACTGTTTTTT.

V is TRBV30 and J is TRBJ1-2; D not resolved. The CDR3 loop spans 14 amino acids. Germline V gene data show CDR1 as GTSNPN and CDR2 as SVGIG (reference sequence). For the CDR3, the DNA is TGTGCGCAAAGCGGCGGCGGGTTAAACTATGGCTACACCTTC. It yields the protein CAQSGGGLNYGYTF. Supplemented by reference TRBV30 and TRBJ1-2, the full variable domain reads SQTIHQWPATLVQPVGSPLSLECTVEGTSNPNLYWYRQAAGRGLQLLFYSVGIGQISSEVPQNLSASRPQDRQFILSSKKLLLSDSGFYLCAQSGGGLNYGYTFGSGTRLTVV.

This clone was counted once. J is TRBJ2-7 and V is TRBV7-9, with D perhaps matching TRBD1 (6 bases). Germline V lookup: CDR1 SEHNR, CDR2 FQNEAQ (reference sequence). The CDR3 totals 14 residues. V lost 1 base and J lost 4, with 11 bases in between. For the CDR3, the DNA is TGTGCCAGCAGCTTAGGAGCTCAGGGGTACGAGCAGTACTTC. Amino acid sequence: CASSLGAQGYEQYF.

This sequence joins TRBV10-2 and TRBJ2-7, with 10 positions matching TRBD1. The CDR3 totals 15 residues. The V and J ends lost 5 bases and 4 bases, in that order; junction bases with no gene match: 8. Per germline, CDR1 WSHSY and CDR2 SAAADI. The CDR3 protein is CASSPRDRGRYEQYF. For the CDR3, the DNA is TGCGCCAGCAGTCCCCGGGACAGGGGAAGGTACGAGCAGTACTTC.

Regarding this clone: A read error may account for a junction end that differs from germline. The CDR3 loop reads CASRTAPQETQYF. For the CDR3, the DNA is TGTGCCAGCAGGACAGCCCCCCAAGAAACCCAGTACTTC. The V gene is TRBV19, the J gene TRBJ2-5, with D tentatively TRBD1 (6 bases). CDR3 size: 13 residues. Germline CDR1 reads LNHDA; CDR2 reads SQIVND (reference sequence).

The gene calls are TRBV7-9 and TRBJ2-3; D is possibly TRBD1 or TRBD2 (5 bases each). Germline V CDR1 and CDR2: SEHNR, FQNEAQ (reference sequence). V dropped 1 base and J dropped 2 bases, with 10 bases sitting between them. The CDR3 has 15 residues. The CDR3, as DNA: TGTGCCAGCAGCTTAGGACGGGGCTACACAGATACGCAGTATTTT. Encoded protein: CASSLGRGYTDTQYF.

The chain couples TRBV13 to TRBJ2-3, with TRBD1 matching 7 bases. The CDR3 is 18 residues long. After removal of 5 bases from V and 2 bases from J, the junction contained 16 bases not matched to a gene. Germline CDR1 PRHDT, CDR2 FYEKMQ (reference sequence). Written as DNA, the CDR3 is TGTGCCAGCAGCAATTCCCGACAGGGATCGAAGTCCACAGATACGCAGTATTTT. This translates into CASSNSRQGSKSTDTQYF. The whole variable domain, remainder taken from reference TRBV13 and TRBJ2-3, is AAGVIQSPRHLIKEKRETATLKCYPIPRHDTVYWYQQGPGQDPQFLISFYEKMQSDKGSIPDRFSAQQFSDYHSELNMSSLELGDSALYFCASSNSRQGSKSTDTQYFGPGTRLTVL.

CDR3 sequence reads: CAWSGGQGYYEQYF. CDR3 sequence (DNA): TGTGCCTGGAGTGGCGGACAGGGCTACTACGAGCAGTACTTC. This chain uses TRBV30 with TRBJ2-7; 8 nucleotides align to TRBD1. Trimming removed 1 base from V and 3 bases from J; junction bases left unmatched: 5. The germline V gene has CDR1 GTSNPN and CDR2 SVGIG (reference sequence). CDR3 size: 14 residues.

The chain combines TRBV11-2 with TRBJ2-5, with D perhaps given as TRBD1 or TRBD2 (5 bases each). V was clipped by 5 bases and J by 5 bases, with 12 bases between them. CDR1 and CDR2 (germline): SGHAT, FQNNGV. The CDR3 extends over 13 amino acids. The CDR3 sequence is CASSRSEGETQYF. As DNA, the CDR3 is TGTGCCAGCAGCCGTAGCGAGGGGGAGACCCAGTACTTC.

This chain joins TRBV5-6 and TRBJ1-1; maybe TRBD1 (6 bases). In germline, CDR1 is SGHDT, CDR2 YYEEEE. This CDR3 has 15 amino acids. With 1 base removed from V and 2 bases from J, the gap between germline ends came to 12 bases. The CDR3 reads CASSLRRTANTEAFF. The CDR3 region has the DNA TGTGCCAGCAGCTTGCGTAGGACAGCCAACACTGAAGCTTTCTTT.

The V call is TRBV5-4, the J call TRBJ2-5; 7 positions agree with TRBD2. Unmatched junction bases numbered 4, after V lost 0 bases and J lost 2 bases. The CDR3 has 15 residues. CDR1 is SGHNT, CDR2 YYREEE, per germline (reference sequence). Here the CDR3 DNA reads TGTGCCAGCAGCTTGGGCAGCGGGATGCAAGAGACCCAGTACTTC. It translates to CASSLGSGMQETQYF.

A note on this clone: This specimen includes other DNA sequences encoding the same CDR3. CDR3 in amino acids: CASSLEGYYGYTF. The CDR3 DNA sequence: TGCGCCAGCAGCTTGGAAGGTTACTATGGCTACACCTTC. V and J are TRBV5-1 and TRBJ1-2; D remains unclear. The CDR3 has 13 residues. Per the germline V gene, CDR1 is SGHRS and CDR2 is YFSETQ. V was clipped by 0 bases and J by 3 bases, with 6 bases between them.

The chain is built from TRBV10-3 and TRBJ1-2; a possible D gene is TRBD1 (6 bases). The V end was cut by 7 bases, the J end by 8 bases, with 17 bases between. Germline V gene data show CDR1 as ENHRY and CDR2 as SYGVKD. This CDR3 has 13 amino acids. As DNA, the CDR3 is TGTGCCATCAATCGGGGGGGCGCGGAAGGCTACACCTTC. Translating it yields CAINRGGAEGYTF.

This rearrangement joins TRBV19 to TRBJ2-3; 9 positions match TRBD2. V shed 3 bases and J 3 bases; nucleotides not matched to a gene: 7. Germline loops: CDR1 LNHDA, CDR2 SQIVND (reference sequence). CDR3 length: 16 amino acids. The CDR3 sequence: CASSIRLSGRTDTQYF. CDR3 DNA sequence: TGTGCCAGTAGTATTCGTCTCAGCGGGAGGACAGATACGCAGTATTTT.